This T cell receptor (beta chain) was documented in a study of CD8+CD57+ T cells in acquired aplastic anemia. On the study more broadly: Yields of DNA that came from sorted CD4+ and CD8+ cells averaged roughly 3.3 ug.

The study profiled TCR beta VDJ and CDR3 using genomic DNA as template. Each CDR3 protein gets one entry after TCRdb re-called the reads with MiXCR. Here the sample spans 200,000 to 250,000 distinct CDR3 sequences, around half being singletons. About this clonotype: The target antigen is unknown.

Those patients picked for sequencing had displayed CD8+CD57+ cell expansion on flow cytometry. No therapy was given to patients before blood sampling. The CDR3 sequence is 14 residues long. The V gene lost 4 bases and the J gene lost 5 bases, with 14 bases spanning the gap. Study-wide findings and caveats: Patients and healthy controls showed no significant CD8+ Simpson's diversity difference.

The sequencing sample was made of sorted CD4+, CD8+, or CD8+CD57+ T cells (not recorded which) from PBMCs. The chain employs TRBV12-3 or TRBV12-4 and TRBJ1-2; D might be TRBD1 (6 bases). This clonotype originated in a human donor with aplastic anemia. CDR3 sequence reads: CASSSAGARYGYTF. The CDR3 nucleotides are TGTGCCAGCAGTTCGGCAGGGGCTCGATATGGCTACACCTTC.